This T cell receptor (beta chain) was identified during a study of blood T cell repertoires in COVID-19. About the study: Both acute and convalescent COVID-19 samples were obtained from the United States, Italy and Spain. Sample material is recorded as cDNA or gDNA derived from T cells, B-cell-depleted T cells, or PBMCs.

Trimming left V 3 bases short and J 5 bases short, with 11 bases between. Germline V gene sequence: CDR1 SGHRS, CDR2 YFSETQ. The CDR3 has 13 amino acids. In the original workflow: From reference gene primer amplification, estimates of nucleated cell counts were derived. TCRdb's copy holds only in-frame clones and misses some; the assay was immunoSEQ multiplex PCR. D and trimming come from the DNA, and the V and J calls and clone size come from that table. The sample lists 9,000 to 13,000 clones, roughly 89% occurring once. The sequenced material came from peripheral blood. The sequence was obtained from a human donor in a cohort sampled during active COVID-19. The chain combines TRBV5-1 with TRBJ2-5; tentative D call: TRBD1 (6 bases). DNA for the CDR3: TGCGCCAGCAGCTCTGACCAGGGGGAGACCCAGTACTTC. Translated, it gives CASSSDQGETQYF.